The following is a T cell receptor (beta chain) sequence with its context. This clonotype has a count of ten or more. Its specific antigen is unknown. No base qualities exist here, and no much larger clone lies one base off it. Every donor was a healthy Caucasian. The twin cohort consisted of three pairs of female monozygotic twins, all aged about 18 to 30 years. Positive isolation kits from Invitrogen were used to isolate the CD4+ and CD8+ T cell populations. Libraries were constructed by 5' RACE. The run used an Illumina HiSeq 2000. A universal primer binding site was added through template switching, and the final cDNA carried a unique molecular identifier so that TCR cDNA molecules could be counted accurately. Specific primers in the conserved constant-segment region were used to synthesize first-strand cDNA for TCR alpha and beta chains. To control for contamination, every cDNA library was double barcoded, receiving both a SMART-Mk sample barcode and Illumina barcodes. TruSeq adapter sequences and Illumina sample barcodes were added in two successive PCR steps. The TCR alpha and beta cDNA libraries were sequenced on the Illumina HiSeq platform using custom primers. On the study's bioinformatics: Raw reads were processed with MiGEC to extract unique molecular identifiers, and MiXCR was used to determine CDR3 positions. For each individual, recombination models were inferred using an EM algorithm with the repgenHMM and IGoR tools. The tcR package in R was used for shared clonotype analysis, with sharing normalized by the product of cloneset sizes. Out-of-frame nonproductive sequences were analyzed to study raw recombination free of thymic and clonal selection effects. The public sequencing data were trimmed at Q25 with fastp and processed into clonotypes with MiXCR by TCRdb, which kept only in-frame beta chains. For every CDR3 protein sequence, its rows merge into one entry that carries the most common genes and DNA. None of the V and J calls come from the authors' own analysis; TCRdb made them. In this sample the table shows some 210,000 distinct CDR3 sequences, more than 15% of which occur a single time. 35% to 45% of the sample belongs to the ten largest clones.

CDR1 and CDR2, per the germline V gene, are SGHRS and YFSETQ. V is pared back by 5 bases and J by 4 bases, with 11 bases lying between the germline termini. The CDR3 runs 13 residues from the cysteine to the phenylalanine. The kept DNA is CDR3 alone, 39 bases in frame from the first base. The data originate from a study of identical twins (dated by TCRdb to 2015 to 2016). In the study overall: To test whether fetal clonotypes persist, the study used deep sequencing on TCR alpha and beta repertoires from monozygotic twins, unrelated adults of various ages, and cord blood. To rule out contamination, replicate twin experiments were performed at different times with different library preparation protocols. Results the study describes overall, beyond this receptor: Recombination models systematically underestimated out-of-frame TCR alpha sharing in monozygotic twins but agreed with sharing between unrelated individuals. Because the same donors could not be followed over many years, the conclusions relied on cross-sectional statistical analysis. The excess sharing between twins in beta out-of-frame sequences was weaker because fewer shared sequences reduced the signal-to-noise ratio. Zero-insertion analyses could be partly confounded by invariant T cells such as MAIT and iNKT, although diverse VJ usage argued against such confounding for most clonotypes. Fewer insertions were carried by abundant cord blood beta clonotypes, a similar but weaker trend appeared in young adult naive repertoires, and no such trend appeared in memory repertoires. Compared with coincidental sharing between unrelated individuals, out-of-frame TCR alpha sequences shared between twins showed an excess of sequences with low generation probability.

These data were also filed under a second study, of T cells expressing NK-cell markers. As the second publication notes: TCR beta-chain repertoires were profiled in sorted CD3+CD56+NKG2C+, CD3+CD56+NKG2C- and CD3+CD56-NKG2C+ T-cell subsets from roughly eight donors. Most of the eight sequenced donors were HCMV-seropositive and one was HCMV-seronegative. In several experiments an anti-gammadeltaTCR antibody was added to restrict sorting to alphabetaTCR-expressing T cells. In about six donors, the dominant CD3+CD56+NKG2C+ clonotypes were found to rank among the top 10 CD8+ clonotypes and to make up 1.0-7.0% of CD8+ T cells. Those dominant clonotypes were again the most abundant among CD3+CD56-NKG2C+ cells in a handful of donors, at about 25-60.1%. Whether the expanded NKG2C-expressing T cell clones were specific for HCMV antigens was left unclear. Randomly selected healthy volunteers, three men and five women, were used as the eight sequenced donors. A commercial ELISA kit detecting HCMV-specific IgG in serum was used to determine HCMV serostatus. MIGEC was used to demultiplex reads and group reads by UMI, and MiTCR was used to assemble and quantify clonotypes. To exclude erroneous sequences, any TCR cDNA sequence not supported by at least two reads was discarded. The tcR package was used for downstream repertoire analysis, and clonotypes were matched between fractions using CDR3 nucleotide sequence together with V segment. VDJmatch was used to annotate antigen specificity against VDJdb, with one amino acid substitution in CDR3 allowed.

The V and J genes are TRBV5-1 and TRBJ2-3; possibly the D gene is TRBD1, per 6 matching bases. This clonotype was obtained from a woman under 30 in good health. The specimen sequenced was CD8+ T cells sorted from blood. The CDR3 protein sequence reads: CASRPDSADTQYF. The DNA sequence is TGCGCCAGCAGGCCGGACAGCGCAGATACGCAGTATTTT. When the CDR3 is completed using the reference TRBV5-1 and TRBJ2-3 genes on either side, the full variable domain is KAGVTQTPRYLIKTRGQQVTLSCSPISGHRSVSWYQQTPGQGLQFLFEYFSETQRNKGNFPGRFSGRQFSNSRSEMNVSTLELGDSALYLCASRPDSADTQYFGPGTRLTVL.